Each of the 21 T cell receptor beta chains below was sequenced from the same sample in a study of T cells in localized non-small cell lung cancer. The repertoire was sequenced with immunoSEQ multiplex PCR; TCRdb's copy has only in-frame clones and lacks some. This table holds about 1,200 clones, about a fifth found once. The sequenced sample was normal lung tissue next to the tumor, obtained before any cancer treatment. All receptors come from a man aged 35 to 69 with stage III squamous cell lung carcinoma.

Judged by abundance, this clone is medium-sized. The chain combines TRBV11-3 with TRBJ2-1; the D call may be TRBD1 or TRBD2 (5 bases each). There are 15 residues in the CDR3. Trimming took 5 bases from V and 1 from J, leaving 12 bases between them. CDR1 is SGHNT and CDR2 is YENEEA in the germline V gene. CDR3 in amino acids: CASSTWDVSYNEQFF. In nucleotides, the CDR3 is TGTGCCAGCAGCACCTGGGACGTTTCCTACAATGAGCAGTTCTTC. Together with reference TRBV11-3 and TRBJ2-1, the CDR3 gives the full variable domain: EAGVVQSPRYKIIEKKQPVAFWCNPISGHNTLYWYLQNLGQGPELLIRYENEEAVDDSQLPKDRFSAERLKGVDSTLKIQPAELGDSAVYLCASSTWDVSYNEQFFGPGTRLTVL.

In its sample, this clone was seen a few times. The V gene is TRBV18, the J gene TRBJ2-7; D gene unclear. CDR1 and CDR2 from the germline V gene are KGHSH and LQKENI. This CDR3 spans 15 amino acids. V was shortened by 2 bases and J by 3 bases, with 14 bases between the two germline ends. The CDR3 loop is CASSPFTVAHYEQYF. CDR3 sequence (DNA): TGTGCCAGCTCACCATTCACAGTGGCACACTACGAGCAGTACTTC.

This clone is judged medium-sized. V is TRBV9 and J is TRBJ1-2; D not certain. Germline-derived CDR1 and CDR2 are SGDLS and YYNGEE. V dropped 4 bases and J dropped 2 bases, with 6 bases sitting between them. The CDR3 runs 12 residues. The CDR3 loop is CASSLSNYGYTF. CDR3 nucleotides: TGTGCCAGCAGCCTAAGCAACTATGGCTACACCTTC.

V usage is TRBV30 and J usage is TRBJ1-2; possibly TRBD1 for D (5 bases). Trimming took 0 bases from V and 4 from J, leaving 21 bases between them. The V gene's germline CDR1 is GTSNPN and CDR2 SVGIG (reference sequence). The CDR3 has 17 amino acids. CDR3 sequence (DNA): TGTGCCTGGAGTGTACCACCGTCCCGGGGCGCGATCTATGGCTACACCTTC. Translating it yields CAWSVPPSRGAIYGYTF.

The chain joins TRBV6-8 to TRBJ1-3; 7 bases agree with TRBD1. CDR3 length: 15 residues. CDR1 is MNHGY and CDR2 is SAAAGT in the germline V gene. V lost 5 bases, J lost 4 bases, and 8 bases stayed unmatched. This CDR3 is CASSDRDRVGNTIYF. The CDR3 DNA reads TGTGCCAGCAGTGATCGAGACAGGGTAGGAAACACCATATATTTT.

By sample fraction, this clone is large. The chain carries TRBV11-3 and TRBJ2-6; D gene unclear. Per the germline V gene, CDR1 is SGHNT and CDR2 is YENEEA. The CDR3 runs to 17 residues. V gave up 2 bases and J gave up 1 base, with 12 bases separating them. This chain's CDR3 is CASSLLGRRSGANVLTF. The DNA for the CDR3 is TGTGCCAGCAGCTTACTTGGACGAAGGTCTGGGGCCAACGTCCTGACTTTC.

V and J are TRBV11-3 and TRBJ2-7; TRBD1 agrees at 9 bases. Germline V gene sequence: CDR1 SGHNT, CDR2 YENEEA. The junction had 7 bases not matched to a gene; V was cut back by 6 bases and J by 1 base. The CDR3 has 15 amino acids. CDR3 sequence: CASSPNRGPSYEQYF. CDR3 bases: TGTGCCAGCAGTCCGAACAGGGGGCCATCCTACGAGCAGTACTTC. Looking up the rest from reference TRBV11-3 and TRBJ2-7 gives the full variable domain: EAGVVQSPRYKIIEKKQPVAFWCNPISGHNTLYWYLQNLGQGPELLIRYENEEAVDDSQLPKDRFSAERLKGVDSTLKIQPAELGDSAVYLCASSPNRGPSYEQYFGPGTRLTVT.

The table lists this clone with a few counts. CDR3 protein: CASRQTGQNQPQHF. The CDR3 coding sequence is TGTGCCAGTAGGCAGACAGGCCAAAATCAGCCCCAGCATTTT. This chain connects TRBV19 to TRBJ1-5, with D maybe TRBD1 (6 bases). CDR1 and CDR2 (germline): LNHDA, SQIVND (reference sequence). V lost 6 bases and J lost 4, with 13 bases in between. The CDR3 consists of 14 residues.

V usage is TRBV18 and J usage is TRBJ1-4; 8 nucleotides agree with TRBD1. V lost 6 bases and J lost 8; bases outside the gene matches: 8. Per germline, CDR1 KGHSH and CDR2 LQKENI. The CDR3 runs 14 residues. CDR3 sequence: CASSPDRGYEKLFF. The CDR3 region has the DNA TGTGCCAGCTCCCCCGACAGGGGTTACGAAAAACTGTTTTTT.

This chain uses TRBV6-8 with TRBJ2-3; D is perhaps TRBD1 or TRBD2 (6 bases each). V was pared by 11 bases and J by 2 bases, with 14 bases between. The germline V gene encodes CDR1 MNHGY and CDR2 SAAAGT. CDR3 size: 13 residues. The CDR3 protein is CAAGGGHTDTQYF. The DNA for the CDR3 is TGTGCCGCAGGTGGGGGGCACACAGATACGCAGTATTTT.

The chain is built from TRBV11-3 and TRBJ2-1; D possibly matches TRBD1 or TRBD2 (5 bases each). Trimming left V 3 bases short and J 5 bases short, with 17 bases between. The length of the CDR3 is 16 residues. Per germline, CDR1 SGHNT and CDR2 YENEEA. This CDR3 is CASSLLKSRDDNEQFF. CDR3 DNA sequence: TGTGCCAGCAGCTTGTTGAAGAGCAGGGACGACAATGAGCAGTTCTTC.

The chain recombines TRBV19 with TRBJ2-3; D is perhaps TRBD2 (6 bases). This CDR3 spans 16 amino acids. V dropped 6 bases and J dropped 4 bases, with 20 bases sitting between them. Germline CDR1 LNHDA, CDR2 SQIVND (reference sequence). The CDR3 sequence is CASSRGLRGGPDTQYF. CDR3 bases: TGTGCCAGTAGCCGCGGACTGCGGGGAGGCCCAGATACGCAGTATTTT. The full variable domain, its missing parts supplied by reference TRBV19 and TRBJ2-3, is DGGITQSPKYLFRKEGQNVTLSCEQNLNHDAMYWYRQDPGQGLRLIYYSQIVNDFQKGDIAEGYSVSREKKESFPLTVTSAQKNPTAFYLCASSRGLRGGPDTQYFGPGTRLTVL.

This CDR3 reads CATSRDQGPYEQYF. CDR3 DNA sequence: TGTGCCACCAGCAGAGATCAGGGGCCCTACGAGCAGTACTTC. The chain couples TRBV15 to TRBJ2-7; a weak D match, TRBD1 (6 bases). This CDR3 has 14 residues. V lost 0 bases and J lost 2, with 8 bases in between. Germline values: CDR1 LNHNV, CDR2 YYDKDF (reference sequence).

This clone was seen a few times. V gene TRBV18 combines with J gene TRBJ1-1; D perhaps matches TRBD1 (5 bases). The V end was cut by 0 bases, the J end by 9 bases, with 11 bases between. The CDR3 totals 13 residues. Germline V gene data show CDR1 as KGHSH and CDR2 as LQKENI. CDR3 sequence reads: CASSPPGPSQAFF. The CDR3 DNA reads TGTGCCAGCTCACCACCGGGGCCATCCCAAGCTTTCTTT.

This clone occurred a few times. V gene TRBV14 combines with J gene TRBJ2-2, with TRBD1 matching 9 bases. Germline V gene lookup returns CDR1 SGHDN and CDR2 FVKESK. After removal of 6 bases from V and 6 bases from J, the junction contained 8 bases not matched to a gene. The CDR3 is made up of 15 amino acids. CDR3 sequence: CASSLQGALAGELFF. The CDR3 coding sequence is TGTGCCAGCAGTCTACAGGGGGCATTGGCCGGGGAGCTGTTTTTT.

The V call is TRBV19, the J call TRBJ1-5; no definite D call. V gave up 3 bases and J gave up 3 bases, with 18 bases separating them. CDR1 and CDR2 (germline): LNHDA, SQIVND (reference sequence). This CDR3 spans 17 amino acids. The CDR3 reads CASSIVRSSTFNQPQHF. DNA of the CDR3: TGTGCCAGTAGTATTGTCAGGTCGTCTACCTTCAATCAGCCCCAGCATTTT.

By sample fraction, this clone is medium-sized. This chain joins TRBV6-8 and TRBJ1-6; D is perhaps TRBD1 (5 bases). The CDR3 spans 14 residues. From germline, CDR1 is MNHGY and CDR2 SAAAGT. V lost 7 bases to trimming and J lost 8 bases, with 15 bases between them. The CDR3 DNA sequence: TGTGCCAGCACCTACAGGACAACTGATTCACCCCTCCACTTT. Translated: CASTYRTTDSPLHF.

The V call is TRBV6-8, the J call TRBJ2-1, with 14 bases matching TRBD2. CDR1 is MNHGY and CDR2 is SAAAGT in the germline V gene. The CDR3 is made up of 15 amino acids. V gave up 0 bases and J gave up 9 bases; unmatched junction bases: 1. In nucleotides, the CDR3 is TGTGCCAGCAGTTACTCGACTAGCGGGAGGGGTGAGCAGTTCTTC. It codes for CASSYSTSGRGEQFF.

J is TRBJ1-1 and V is TRBV9; a possible D gene is TRBD1 (5 bases). Per the germline V gene, CDR1 is SGDLS and CDR2 is YYNGEE. The CDR3 length is 12 residues. V was cut by 5 bases and J by 3 bases, with 8 bases left in between. CDR3: CASSAGYTEAFF. The CDR3 nucleotides are TGTGCCAGCAGTGCAGGGTACACTGAAGCTTTCTTT.

This clone appeared a few times. This chain connects TRBV2 to TRBJ1-2; unclear D gene. The CDR3 extends over 13 amino acids. V was trimmed by 4 bases and J by 8 bases, leaving 14 bases between them. Germline values: CDR1 SNHLY, CDR2 FYNNEI. In DNA, the CDR3 is TGTGCCAGCAGTGGTCGAGGGCATCCGGGCTACACCTTC. Protein: CASSGRGHPGYTF.

The chain carries TRBV4-1 and TRBJ2-7; D is undetermined. Trimming took 6 bases from V and 3 from J, leaving 15 bases between them. The CDR3 is 14 amino acids. Looked up from germline, CDR1 is MGHRA and CDR2 is YSYEKL. CDR3 in DNA: TGCGCCAGCAGTCCTACATCAGGATTCTACGAGCAGTACTTC. This encodes CASSPTSGFYEQYF.